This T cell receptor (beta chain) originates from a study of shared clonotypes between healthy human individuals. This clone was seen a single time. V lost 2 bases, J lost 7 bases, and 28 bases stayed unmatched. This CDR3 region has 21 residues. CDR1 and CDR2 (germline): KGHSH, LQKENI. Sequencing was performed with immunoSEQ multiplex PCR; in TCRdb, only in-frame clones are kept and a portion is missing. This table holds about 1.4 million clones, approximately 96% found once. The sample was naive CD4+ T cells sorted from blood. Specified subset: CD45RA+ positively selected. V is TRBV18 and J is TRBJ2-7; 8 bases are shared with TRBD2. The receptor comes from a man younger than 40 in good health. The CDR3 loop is CASSPVHPRLPGGPRREEQYF. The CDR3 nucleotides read TGTGCCAGCTCACCAGTGCACCCCCGTTTACCGGGAGGGCCAAGGCGTGAAGAGCAGTACTTC.